The present T cell receptor (beta chain) was sequenced within a study of blood T cell repertoires in COVID-19. The germline gives CDR1 SQVTM, CDR2 ANQGSEA. V was clipped by 5 bases and J by 7 bases, with 18 bases between them. The CDR3 length is 14 residues. Sequenced by immunoSEQ multiplex PCR; TCRdb stores in-frame clones only, minus some. This sample carries some 200,000 clones, approximately 79% of them seen once, and the ten largest clones take 26%. Input material: peripheral blood. The genes are TRBV29-1 and TRBJ1-5; a weak D match, TRBD1 (6 bases). The sequence was obtained from a woman aged 70 to 79 with acute or convalescent COVID-19. The CDR3 DNA reads as TGCAGCGTTCTTACAGGGTCGAGAGAACAGCCCCAGCATTTT. It codes for CSVLTGSREQPQHF.